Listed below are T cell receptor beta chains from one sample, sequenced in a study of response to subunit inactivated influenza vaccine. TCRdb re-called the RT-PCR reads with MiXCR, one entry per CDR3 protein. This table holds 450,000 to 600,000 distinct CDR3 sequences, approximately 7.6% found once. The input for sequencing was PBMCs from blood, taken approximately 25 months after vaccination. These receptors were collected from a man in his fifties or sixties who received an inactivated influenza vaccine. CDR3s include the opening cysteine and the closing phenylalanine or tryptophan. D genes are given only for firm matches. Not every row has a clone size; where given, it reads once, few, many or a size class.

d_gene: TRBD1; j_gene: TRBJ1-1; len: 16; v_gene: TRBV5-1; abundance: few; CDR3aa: CASSLASTGEYTEAFF; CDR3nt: TGCGCCAGCAGCTTGGCTTCCACAGGGGAATATACTGAAGCTTTCTTT
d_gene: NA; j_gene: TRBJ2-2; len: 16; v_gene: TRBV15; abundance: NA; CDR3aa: CATSRTRTTNTGELFF; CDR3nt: TGTGCCACCAGCAGGACTAGGACAACGAACACCGGGGAGCTGTTTTTT
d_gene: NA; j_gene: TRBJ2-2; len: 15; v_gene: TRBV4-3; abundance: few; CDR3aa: CASSPSSGVGGELFF; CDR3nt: TGCGCCAGCAGCCCTAGCTCCGGGGTCGGCGGGGAGCTGTTTTTT
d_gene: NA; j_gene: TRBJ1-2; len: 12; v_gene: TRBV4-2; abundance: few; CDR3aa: CASRGGDYGYTF; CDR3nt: TGTGCCAGCCGGGGAGGCGACTATGGCTACACCTTC
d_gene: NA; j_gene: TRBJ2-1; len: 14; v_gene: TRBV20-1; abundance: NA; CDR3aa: CSAGNPAGSNEQFF; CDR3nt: TGCAGTGCTGGAAACCCCGCGGGCTCCAATGAGCAGTTCTTC
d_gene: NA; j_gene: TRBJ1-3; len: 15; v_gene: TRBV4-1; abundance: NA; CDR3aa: CASSQEDSFWNTIYF; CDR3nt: TGCGCCAGCAGCCAAGAAGACAGTTTCTGGAACACCATATATTTT
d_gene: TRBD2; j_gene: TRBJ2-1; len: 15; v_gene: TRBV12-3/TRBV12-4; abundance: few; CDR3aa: CASSFRLAGGYEQFF; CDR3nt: TGTGCCAGCAGTTTTAGACTAGCGGGAGGGTATGAGCAGTTCTTC
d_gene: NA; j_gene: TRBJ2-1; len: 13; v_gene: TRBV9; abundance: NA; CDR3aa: CASSVGFSNEQFF; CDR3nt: TGTGCCAGCAGCGTGGGTTTTTCCAATGAGCAGTTCTTC
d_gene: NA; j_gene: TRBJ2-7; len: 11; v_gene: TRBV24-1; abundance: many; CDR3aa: CATSEGYEQYF; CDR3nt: TGTGCCACCAGTGAGGGATACGAGCAGTACTTC
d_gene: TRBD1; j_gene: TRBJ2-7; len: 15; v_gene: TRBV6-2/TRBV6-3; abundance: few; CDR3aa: CASSYMGTGTYEQYF; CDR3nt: TGTGCCAGCAGTTACATGGGGACAGGGACCTACGAGCAGTACTTC
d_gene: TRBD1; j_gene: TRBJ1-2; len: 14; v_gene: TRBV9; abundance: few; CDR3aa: CASRDYRGEYGYTF; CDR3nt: TGTGCCAGCAGAGACTACAGGGGCGAGTATGGCTACACCTTC
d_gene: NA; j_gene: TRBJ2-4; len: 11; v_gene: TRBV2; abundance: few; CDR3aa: CASTLLQAVYF; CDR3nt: TGTGCCAGCACCCTCCTACAGGCCGTGTACTTC
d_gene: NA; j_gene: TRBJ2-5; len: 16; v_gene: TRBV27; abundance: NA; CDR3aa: CASSLDWTAAQETQYF; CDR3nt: TGTGCCAGCAGTTTAGATTGGACGGCTGCTCAAGAGACCCAGTACTTC
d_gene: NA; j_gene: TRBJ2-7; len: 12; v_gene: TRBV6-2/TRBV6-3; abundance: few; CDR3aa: CASCGDSYEQYF; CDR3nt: TGTGCCAGCTGTGGCGACTCCTACGAGCAGTACTTC
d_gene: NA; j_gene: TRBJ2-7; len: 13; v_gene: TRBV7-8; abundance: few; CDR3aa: CASSLREHGEQYF; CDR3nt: TGTGCCAGCAGCTTGCGGGAACACGGTGAGCAGTACTTC
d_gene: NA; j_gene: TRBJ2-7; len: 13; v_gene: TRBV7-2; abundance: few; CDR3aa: CASGRRTSYEQYF; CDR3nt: TGTGCCAGCGGACGGCGGACATCCTACGAGCAGTACTTC
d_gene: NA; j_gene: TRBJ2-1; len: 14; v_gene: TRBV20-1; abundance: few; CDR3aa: CSARAYNSYNEQFF; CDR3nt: TGCAGTGCTAGGGCCTATAACTCCTACAATGAGCAGTTCTTC
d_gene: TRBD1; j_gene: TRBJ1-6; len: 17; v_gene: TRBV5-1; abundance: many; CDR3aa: CASSLAQGASYNSPLHF; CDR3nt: TGCGCCAGCAGCTTGGCGCAGGGGGCATCCTATAATTCACCCCTCCACTTT
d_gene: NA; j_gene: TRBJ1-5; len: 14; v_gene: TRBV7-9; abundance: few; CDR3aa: CASSLASFGQPQHF; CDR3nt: TGTGCCAGCAGCTTAGCAAGCTTCGGTCAGCCCCAGCATTTT
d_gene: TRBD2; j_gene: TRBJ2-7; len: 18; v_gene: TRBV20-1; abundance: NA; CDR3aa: CSANRLAGAEPLIYEQYF; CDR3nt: TGCAGTGCAAATAGACTAGCGGGGGCCGAACCCCTTATATACGAGCAGTACTTC
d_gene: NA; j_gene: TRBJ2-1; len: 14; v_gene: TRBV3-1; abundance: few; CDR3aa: CASSQGGRESEQFF; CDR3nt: TGTGCCAGCAGCCAAGGGGGGCGCGAGAGTGAGCAGTTCTTC
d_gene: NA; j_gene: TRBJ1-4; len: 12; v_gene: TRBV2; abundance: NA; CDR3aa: CAKKASNEKLFF; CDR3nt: TGTGCCAAAAAGGCGTCTAATGAAAAACTGTTTTTT
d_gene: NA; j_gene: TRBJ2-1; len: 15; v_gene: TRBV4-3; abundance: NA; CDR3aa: CASSHTGHSNNEQFF; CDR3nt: TGCGCCAGCAGCCATACAGGGCACTCCAACAATGAGCAGTTCTTC
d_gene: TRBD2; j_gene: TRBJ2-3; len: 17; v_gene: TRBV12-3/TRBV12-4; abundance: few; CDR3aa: CASSLTASGVSTDTQYF; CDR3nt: TGTGCCAGCAGTTTAACGGCTAGCGGGGTGAGCACAGATACGCAGTATTTT
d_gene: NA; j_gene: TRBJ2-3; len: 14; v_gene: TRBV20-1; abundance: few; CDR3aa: CSASPPTGTDTQYF; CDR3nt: TGCAGTGCTAGCCCCCCGACGGGCACAGATACGCAGTATTTT
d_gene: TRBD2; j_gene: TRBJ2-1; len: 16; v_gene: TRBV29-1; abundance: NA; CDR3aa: CSVFLRGSGANNEQFF; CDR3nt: TGCAGCGTCTTCCTCCGTGGTAGCGGGGCGAACAATGAGCAGTTCTTC
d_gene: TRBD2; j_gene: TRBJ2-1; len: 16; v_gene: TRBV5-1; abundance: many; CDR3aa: CASSLDTSGGYNEQFF; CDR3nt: TGCGCCAGCAGCTTGGATACTAGCGGGGGTTACAATGAGCAGTTCTTC
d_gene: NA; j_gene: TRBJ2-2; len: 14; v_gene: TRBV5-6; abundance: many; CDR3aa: CASSRTENTGELFF; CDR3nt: TGTGCCAGCAGCCGGACAGAGAACACCGGGGAGCTGTTTTTT
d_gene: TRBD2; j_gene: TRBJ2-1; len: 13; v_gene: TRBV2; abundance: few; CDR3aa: CAGAGLAYNEQFF; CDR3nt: TGTGCCGGAGCGGGGTTGGCCTACAATGAGCAGTTCTTC
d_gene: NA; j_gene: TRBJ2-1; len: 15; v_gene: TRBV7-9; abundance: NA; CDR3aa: CASSPQGGPYNEQFF; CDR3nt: TGTGCCAGCAGCCCACAGGGTGGGCCTTACAATGAGCAGTTCTTC
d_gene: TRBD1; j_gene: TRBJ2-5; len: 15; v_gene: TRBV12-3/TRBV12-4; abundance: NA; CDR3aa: CASSLDRTGVETQYF; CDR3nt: TGTGCCAGCAGTTTAGACCGGACAGGGGTCGAGACCCAGTACTTC
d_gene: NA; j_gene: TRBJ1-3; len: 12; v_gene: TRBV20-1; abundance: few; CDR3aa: CSVPGVGNTIYF; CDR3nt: TGCAGTGTTCCGGGGGTCGGAAACACCATATATTTT
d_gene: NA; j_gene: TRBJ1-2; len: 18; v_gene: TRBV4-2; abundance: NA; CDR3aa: CASSRLLVGVLPNYGYTF; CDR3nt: TGTGCCAGCAGCCGGCTCTTGGTAGGCGTCTTACCTAACTATGGCTACACCTTC
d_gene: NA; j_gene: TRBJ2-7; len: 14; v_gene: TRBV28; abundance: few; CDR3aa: CASSSYTGIGEQYF; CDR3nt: TGTGCCAGCAGTTCTTATACAGGGATTGGGGAGCAGTACTTC
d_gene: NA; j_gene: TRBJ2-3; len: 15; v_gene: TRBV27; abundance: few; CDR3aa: CASSLGAGFGDTQYF; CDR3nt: TGTGCCAGCAGTTTGGGGGCAGGGTTTGGAGATACGCAGTATTTT
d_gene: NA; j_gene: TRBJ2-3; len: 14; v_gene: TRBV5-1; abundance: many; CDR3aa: CASSLQLPTDTQYF; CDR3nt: TGCGCCAGCAGCTTACAGCTACCCACAGATACGCAGTATTTT
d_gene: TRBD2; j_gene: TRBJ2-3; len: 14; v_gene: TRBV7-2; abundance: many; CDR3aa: CASSSAAGLDTQYF; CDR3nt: TGTGCCAGCAGCTCTGCAGCGGGGTTAGATACGCAGTATTTT
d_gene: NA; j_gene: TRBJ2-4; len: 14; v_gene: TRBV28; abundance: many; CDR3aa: CASSLLTGGDIQYF; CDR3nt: TGTGCCAGCAGTTTATTGACAGGTGGAGACATTCAGTACTTC
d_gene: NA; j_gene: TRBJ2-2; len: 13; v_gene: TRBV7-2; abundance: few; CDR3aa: CASSLPPTGELFF; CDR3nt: TGTGCCAGCAGCCTCCCCCCGACCGGGGAGCTGTTTTTT
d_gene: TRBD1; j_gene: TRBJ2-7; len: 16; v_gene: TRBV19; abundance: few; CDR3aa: CASSTSTGITAYEQYF; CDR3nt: TGTGCCAGTAGTACCTCGACAGGGATTACCGCCTACGAGCAGTACTTC